The 15 T cell receptor beta chains reported below all come from one sample, sequenced in a study of Graves' ophthalmopathy and Graves' hyperthyroidism. Amplification of TCR beta CDR3 regions used RNA transcripts. First-round RT-PCR relied on HTBI primers, and a second-round multiplex PCR came next. A single record per CDR3 protein comes from TCRdb applying MiXCR to the multiplex PCR reads. Here the sample spans 350,000 to 400,000 distinct CDR3 sequences, about 18% being singletons. The specimen was peripheral blood. The receptors were sampled from a woman aged 18-30 years with Graves' ophthalmopathy.

This rearrangement joins TRBV28 to TRBJ2-2; 7 nucleotides agree with TRBD1. Per the germline V gene, CDR1 is MDHEN and CDR2 is SYDVKM. J lost 5 bases, V lost 7 bases, and 4 bases had no gene match. The CDR3 sequence is 13 residues long. The CDR3 DNA reads as TGTGCCAGCATATTCAGGGGGACCGGGGAGCTGTTTTTT. It yields the protein CASIFRGTGELFF.

This clonotype was observed many times. J is TRBJ2-7 and V is TRBV12-3 or TRBV12-4, with 10 nucleotides matching TRBD2. V lost 3 bases, J lost 5 bases, and 16 bases stayed unmatched. CDR3 length: 18 amino acids. CDR3 in amino acids: CASSFGMGLAGAGDEQYF. For the CDR3, the DNA is TGTGCCAGCAGTTTCGGAATGGGTCTAGCGGGGGCGGGGGACGAGCAGTACTTC.

This clonotype was seen repeatedly, ten times or more. The chain is built from TRBV12-3 or TRBV12-4 and TRBJ1-5; possible D gene TRBD1, 5 bases. CDR3 size: 10 residues. Trimming removed 5 bases at V and 16 bases at J, with 12 bases between. For the CDR3, the DNA is TGTGCCAGCAGTGCAGGGACTCTACATTTT. This translates into CASSAGTLHF.

This clonotype was observed a few times. The V call is TRBV12-3 or TRBV12-4, the J call TRBJ2-7, with D possibly TRBD2 on 6 matching bases. Trimming removed 5 bases from V and 6 bases from J, with 11 bases in between. There are 12 residues in the CDR3. CDR3 DNA: TGTGCCAGCAGTCTGGGACTCGGCGAGCAGTACTTC. The encoded protein is CASSLGLGEQYF.

As DNA, the CDR3 is TGCAGCGTTAGAGCCGGGACGGGGAACACTGAAGCTTTCTTT. This gives the protein CSVRAGTGNTEAFF. J is TRBJ1-1 and V is TRBV29-1; tentatively, D is TRBD1 (5 bases). V dropped 5 bases and J dropped 1 base, with 14 bases sitting between them. The CDR3 runs 14 residues. From germline, CDR1 is SQVTM and CDR2 ANQGSEA.

Ten or more counts support this clonotype. J is TRBJ2-7 and V is TRBV11-2, with TRBD1 matching over 8 bases. The CDR3 loop spans 18 amino acids. Trimming took 0 bases from V and 2 from J; bases not matched to a gene: 12. Germline-derived CDR1 and CDR2 are SGHAT and FQNNGV. For the CDR3, the DNA is TGTGCCAGCAGCTTAGAGCGTACCCGGGACAGGCGTCCCTACGAGCAGTACTTC. It codes for CASSLERTRDRRPYEQYF.

This clonotype was recorded many times. The chain links TRBV29-1 to TRBJ2-2, with 9 bases identical to TRBD1. J lost 8 bases, V lost 5 bases, and 9 bases had no gene match. CDR1 SQVTM and CDR2 ANQGSEA come from the germline V gene. The CDR3 has 14 amino acids. CDR3 in DNA: TGCAGCGTTAGCTGGGGACAGGGTTTAGGGGAGCTGTTTTTT. Its protein product is CSVSWGQGLGELFF.

There are many counts of this clonotype. CDR3 in DNA: TGTGCCAGCAGCCCCTGGGATCCTAATTCACCCCTCCACTTT. It yields the protein CASSPWDPNSPLHF. The V call is TRBV3-1, the J call TRBJ1-6; D is unclear. The ends were cut back, 4 bases at V and 6 bases at J, with 10 bases in the middle. Germline V lookup: CDR1 LGHDT, CDR2 YNNKEL (reference sequence). The length of the CDR3 is 14 residues.

This clonotype was observed many times. The V and J genes are TRBV25-1 and TRBJ2-7, with D unclear. The CDR3 spans 14 residues. The germline V gene encodes CDR1 MGHDK and CDR2 SYGVNS. V dropped 0 bases and J dropped 4 bases, with 10 bases sitting between them. This CDR3 reads CASSEYGSEYEQYF. The CDR3, as DNA: TGTGCCAGCAGTGAATATGGGTCAGAGTACGAGCAGTACTTC.

The CDR3 loop is CAEGRQGPQPQHF. The CDR3 bases are TGTGCCGAAGGGAGACAGGGGCCTCAGCCCCAGCATTTT. V usage is TRBV6-1 and J usage is TRBJ1-5, with 8 bases fitting TRBD1. The V and J ends lost 11 bases and 6 bases, in that order; junction bases with no gene match: 9. The V gene's germline CDR1 is MNHNS and CDR2 SASEGT. This CDR3 region has 13 residues.

This clonotype was found many times. The V gene is TRBV7-9, the J gene TRBJ2-2, with TRBD2 matching over 7 bases. Germline-derived CDR1 and CDR2 are SEHNR and FQNEAQ (reference sequence). The CDR3 extends over 15 amino acids. The J segment lost 6 bases and the V segment lost 5 bases, leaving 9 bases of the junction unmatched. CDR3 protein: CASSLRSGTPGELFF. The DNA for the CDR3 is TGTGCCAGCAGCCTAAGGAGCGGGACCCCCGGGGAGCTGTTTTTT.

This clonotype has a count of ten or more. The chain has TRBV27 and TRBJ2-7; 8 positions match TRBD1. With 4 bases clipped from V and 2 bases from J, the junction kept 1 base outside the gene matches. The CDR3 length is 13 residues. Germline V gene lookup returns CDR1 MNHEY and CDR2 SMNVEV (reference sequence). CDR3 region: CASSWDRTYEQYF. The CDR3 DNA reads as TGTGCCAGCAGTTGGGACAGGACCTACGAGCAGTACTTC.

Many counts were recorded for this clonotype. V is TRBV24-1 and J is TRBJ2-5, with D tentatively TRBD1 (5 bases). From germline, CDR1 is KGHDR and CDR2 SFDVKD. The CDR3 sequence is 16 residues long. V lost 4 bases, J lost 2 bases, and 16 bases lay in between. The CDR3 reads CATSDPRAGSQETQYF. In nucleotides, the CDR3 is TGTGCCACCAGTGACCCCCGGGCAGGGTCGCAAGAGACCCAGTACTTC.

Many counts were recorded for this clonotype. This chain links TRBV9 with TRBJ2-7; 16 positions match TRBD2. Germline assignment: CDR1 SGDLS and CDR2 YYNGEE. This CDR3 has 17 amino acids. V shed 0 bases, J shed 6 bases, and the junction held 6 bases outside the gene matches. The CDR3: CASSVGGTSGRGTEQYF. The CDR3 bases are TGTGCCAGCAGCGTAGGTGGGACTAGCGGGAGGGGAACCGAGCAGTACTTC.

This clonotype was recorded many times. The V gene is TRBV7-6, the J gene TRBJ2-2, with no clear D. The CDR3 length is 14 residues. Germline CDR1 is SGHVS and CDR2 is FNYEAQ. Between the trimmed V and J ends, which lost 4 bases and 4 bases, there was a span of 10 bases. The CDR3 nucleotides are TGTGCCAGCAGCTCGGACGTTGGCACCGGGGAGCTGTTTTTT. Its protein product is CASSSDVGTGELFF.